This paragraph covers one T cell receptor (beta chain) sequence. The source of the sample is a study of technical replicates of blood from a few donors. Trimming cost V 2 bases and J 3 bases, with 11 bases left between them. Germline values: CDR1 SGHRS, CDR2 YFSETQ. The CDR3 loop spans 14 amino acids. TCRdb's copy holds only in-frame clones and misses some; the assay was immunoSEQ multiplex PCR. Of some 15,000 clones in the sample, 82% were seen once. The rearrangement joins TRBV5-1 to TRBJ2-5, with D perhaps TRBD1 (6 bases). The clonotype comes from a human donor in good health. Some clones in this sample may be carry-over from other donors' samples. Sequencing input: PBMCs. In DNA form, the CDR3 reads TGCGCCAGCAGCTTAAACGCAGGGGAAGAGACCCAGTACTTC. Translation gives CASSLNAGEETQYF.